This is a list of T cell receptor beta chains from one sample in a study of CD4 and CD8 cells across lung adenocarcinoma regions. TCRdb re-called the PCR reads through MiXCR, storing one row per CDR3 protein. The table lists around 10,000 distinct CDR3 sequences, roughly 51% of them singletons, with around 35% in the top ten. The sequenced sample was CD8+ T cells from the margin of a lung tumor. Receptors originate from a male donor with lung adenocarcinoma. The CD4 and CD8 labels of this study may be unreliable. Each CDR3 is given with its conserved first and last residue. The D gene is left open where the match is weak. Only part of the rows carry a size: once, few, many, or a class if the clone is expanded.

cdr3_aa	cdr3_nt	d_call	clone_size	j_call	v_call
CASSVEGTRSYNEQFF	TGTGCCAGCAGCGTAGAGGGGACTAGATCCTACAATGAGCAGTTCTTC	TRBD2	.	TRBJ2-1	TRBV9
CAISAGTPPDTQYF	TGTGCCATCTCTGCCGGGACCCCGCCGGATACGCAGTATTTT	.	.	TRBJ2-3	TRBV10-3
CASSSGLAGYNEQFF	TGCGCCAGCTCAAGTGGACTAGCGGGATACAATGAGCAGTTCTTC	TRBD2	large	TRBJ2-1	TRBV10-1
CASSEGGRTYGYTF	TGTGCCAGCAGTGAAGGGGGACGGACCTATGGCTACACCTTC	.	once	TRBJ1-2	TRBV6-1
CASSLTSYNEQFF	TGTGCCAGCAGCCTCACCTCCTACAATGAGCAGTTCTTC	.	.	TRBJ2-1	TRBV14
CASSLPEHRGRAFF	TGTGCCAGCAGCTTGCCAGAACACAGGGGTCGCGCTTTCTTT	TRBD1	.	TRBJ1-1	TRBV7-2
CASLRGWATDTQYF	TGTGCCAGCTTACGAGGGTGGGCCACAGATACGCAGTATTTT	.	medium-sized	TRBJ2-3	TRBV12-3/TRBV12-4
CASSRDTPDLLFF	TGTGCCAGCTCCCGGGACACCCCCGATTTGCTGTTCTTC	.	.	TRBJ2-6	TRBV6-1
CASRVLGVKNTQYF	TGTGCCAGCAGGGTGCTGGGAGTGAAAAACACGCAGTATTTC	.	.	TRBJ2-3	TRBV6-1
CASRARVRESSTGELFF	TGTGCCAGCAGAGCAAGGGTCAGGGAGTCGAGCACAGGGGAGCTGTTTTTT	.	.	TRBJ2-2	TRBV28
CASNPRAGPQETQYF	TGTGCCAGCAACCCTCGAGCGGGGCCTCAAGAGACCCAGTACTTC	TRBD2	medium-sized	TRBJ2-5	TRBV6-1
CASRITGQGNNEQFF	TGTGCCAGCAGAATCACGGGACAGGGGAACAATGAGCAGTTCTTC	TRBD1	.	TRBJ2-1	TRBV6-1
CASSLRGRSQETQYF	TGTGCCAGCAGTTTACGGGGTCGAAGCCAAGAGACCCAGTACTTC	.	many	TRBJ2-5	TRBV27
CATKGGPNPSLEQYF	TGTGCCACCAAAGGAGGCCCCAACCCCTCTCTCGAGCAGTACTTC	.	many	TRBJ2-7	TRBV6-1
CASSEWSGRTGEQFF	TGTGCCAGCAGTGAATGGAGCGGGCGCACCGGGGAGCAGTTTTTC	.	.	TRBJ2-1	TRBV6-1
CASSTQAAARTGAQYF	TGTGCCAGCAGTACCCAAGCTGCGGCGCGTACAGGGGCGCAGTATTTT	TRBD1	.	TRBJ2-3	TRBV6-1
CASTQSGANEQFF	TGTGCCAGCACACAATCAGGGGCGAATGAGCAGTTCTTC	.	few	TRBJ2-1	TRBV6-1
CAGSGGGDKETQYF	TGTGCGGGCAGTGGGGGCGGTGACAAAGAGACCCAGTATTTT	.	.	TRBJ2-3	TRBV6-1
CASSPEGGLSYNEQFF	TGTGCCAGCAGTCCAGAAGGGGGGCTATCCTACAATGAGCAGTTCTTC	.	few	TRBJ2-1	TRBV6-4
CASNGQGEGVRFF	TGTGCCAGCAACGGACAGGGGGAAGGTGTTAGGTTCTTC	TRBD1	few	TRBJ2-1	TRBV25-1
CASSTSTDTQYF	TGTGCCAGCAGCACTAGCACAGATACGCAGTATTTT	.	many	TRBJ2-3	TRBV7-2
CAGRGGGSKETQYF	TGCGCGGGGCGCGGGGGCGGTAGCAAAGAGACCCAGTACTTC	.	.	TRBJ2-5	TRBV5-1
CASSLTVTSTEAFF	TGTGCCAGCAGTCTGACAGTGACGAGCACTGAAGCTTTCTTT	.	.	TRBJ1-1	TRBV6-1
CASSSATRTAGEQFF	TGTGCCAGCAGTTCAGCGACTAGGACCGCCGGGGAGCAGTTTTTC	.	.	TRBJ2-1	TRBV27
CASRLDRNQPQHF	TGCGCCAGCAGATTGGACAGGAATCAGCCCCAGCATTTT	TRBD1	.	TRBJ1-5	TRBV5-1
CASSLSSGAGQYF	TGTGCCAGCAGCTTAAGCTCTGGAGCCGGGCAGTACTTC	.	.	TRBJ2-5	TRBV11-3
CASSRAGAYEQYF	TGTGCCAGCAGTCGAGCAGGGGCCTACGAGCAGTACTTC	.	few	TRBJ2-7	TRBV27
CASSVRGEWADAQYF	TGTGCCAGCAGTGTACGGGGTGAGTGGGCGGATGCGCAGTATTTT	.	.	TRBJ2-3	TRBV6-1
CASSLAPPGGSYEQYF	TGTGCCAGCAGCTTAGCGCCGCCGGGGGGCTCCTACGAGCAGTACTTC	TRBD2	.	TRBJ2-7	TRBV7-6
CASRTVQGAPYNEQFF	TGTGCCAGCAGAACAGTTCAGGGAGCCCCCTACAATGAGCAGTTCTTC	.	medium-sized	TRBJ2-1	TRBV27
CASSLTPTDTQYF	TGTGCCAGCAGCTTGACCCCCACAGATACGCAGTATTTT	.	medium-sized	TRBJ2-3	TRBV7-3
CASGRDRNTGELFF	TGTGCCAGCGGGAGGGACAGAAACACCGGGGAGCTGTTTTTT	.	many	TRBJ2-2	TRBV6-4
CASRQTSVFTEALFF	TGTGCCAGCAGGCAGACTAGCGTGTTCACAGAGGCGCTGTTTTTT	TRBD2	.	TRBJ2-2	TRBV27
CASEGTSGKFEQFF	TGTGCCAGCGAGGGGACTAGCGGGAAGTTTGAGCAGTTCTTC	TRBD2	.	TRBJ2-1	TRBV6-1
CASSLWTSGGAQTQYF	TGCGCCAGCAGCCTATGGACTAGCGGGGGGGCGCAGACCCAGTACTTC	TRBD2	.	TRBJ2-5	TRBV4-1
CASSDPALAPGPDTQYF	TGCGCCAGCAGTGACCCCGCACTAGCCCCTGGCCCAGATACGCAGTATTTT	.	once	TRBJ2-3	TRBV10-2
CASSPLGQSSSYNEQFF	TGTGCCAGCAGTCCCCTCGGACAGTCCTCCTCCTACAATGAGCAGTTCTTC	.	many	TRBJ2-1	TRBV25-1
CSAMTTGVTFDQPQHF	TGCAGTGCTATGACAACAGGGGTCACTTTTGATCAGCCCCAGCATTTT	TRBD1	few	TRBJ1-5	TRBV20-1
CASHKAGYNEQFF	TGTGCCTCCCACAAGGCGGGGTACAATGAGCAGTTCTTC	.	.	TRBJ2-1	TRBV30
CASSREGKDTQYF	TGCGCCAGCAGCCGGGAGGGCAAAGACACGCAGTATTTT	TRBD2	.	TRBJ2-3	TRBV10-1
CASSQGQGHGYGYTF	TGCGCCAGCAGCCAGGGACAAGGCCATGGATATGGCTACACCTTC	.	many	TRBJ1-2	TRBV4-1
CASSLRQGGGYTF	TGTGCCAGCAGCCTTCGACAGGGAGGTGGCTACACCTTC	TRBD1	.	TRBJ1-2	TRBV6-1
CASTTPPGANVLTF	TGTGCCAGCACGACGCCCCCTGGGGCCAACGTCCTGACTTTC	.	.	TRBJ2-6	TRBV6-1
CASSYRGVGSKDEQFF	TGTGCCAGCAGTTACCGTGGGGTTGGTTCCAAAGATGAGCAGTTCTTC	.	.	TRBJ2-1	TRBV6-5
CASSPRQGEQETQYF	TGTGCCAGCAGCCCCAGACAGGGCGAACAAGAGACCCAGTACTTC	TRBD1	.	TRBJ2-5	TRBV9
CASRRTGTSGIDAQYF	TGTGCCAGCAGGCGCACCGGGACTAGCGGGATAGATGCGCAGTATTTC	TRBD2	.	TRBJ2-3	TRBV6-1
CASSVQPASGANVLTF	TGTGCCAGCAGTGTACAGCCCGCGTCTGGGGCCAACGTCCTGACTTTC	.	medium-sized	TRBJ2-6	TRBV6-1
CASSLPSGNSDTQYF	TGTGCCAGCAGCTTACCTAGCGGTAATTCAGATACGCAGTATTTT	TRBD2	medium-sized	TRBJ2-3	TRBV7-6
CASSDSLAVNEQFF	TGCGCCAGCAGTGATTCCCTAGCTGTCAATGAGCAGTTCTTC	.	.	TRBJ2-1	TRBV10-1